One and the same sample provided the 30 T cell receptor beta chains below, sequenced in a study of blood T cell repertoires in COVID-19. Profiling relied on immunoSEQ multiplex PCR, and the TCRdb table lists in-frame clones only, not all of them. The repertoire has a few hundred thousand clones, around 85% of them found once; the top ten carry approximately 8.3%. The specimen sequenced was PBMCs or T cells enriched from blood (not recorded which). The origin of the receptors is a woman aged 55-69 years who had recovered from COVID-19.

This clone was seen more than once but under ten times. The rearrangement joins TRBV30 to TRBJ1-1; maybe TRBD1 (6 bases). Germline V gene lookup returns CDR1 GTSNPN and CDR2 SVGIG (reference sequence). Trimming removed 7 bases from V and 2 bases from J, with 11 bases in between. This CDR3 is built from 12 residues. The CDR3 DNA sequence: TGTGCCTACCGACAGGCAAACACTGAAGCTTTCTTT. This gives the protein CAYRQANTEAFF.

CDR3 coding DNA: TGTGCCAGCAGCTTAGAACAGGGGGCCCCCTTGAACACTGAAGCTTTCTTT. It is translated as CASSLEQGAPLNTEAFF. The chain couples TRBV7-8 to TRBJ1-1; 9 nucleotides match TRBD1. V shed 1 base and J 0 bases; nucleotides not matched to a gene: 6. The CDR3 sequence is 17 residues long. Germline assignment: CDR1 SGHVS and CDR2 FQNEAQ.

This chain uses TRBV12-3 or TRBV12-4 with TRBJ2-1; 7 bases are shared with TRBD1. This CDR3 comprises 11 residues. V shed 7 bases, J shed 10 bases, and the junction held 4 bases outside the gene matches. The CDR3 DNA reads TGTGCCAGCAAAAGGGGGCCGGAGCAGTTCTTC. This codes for CASKRGPEQFF.

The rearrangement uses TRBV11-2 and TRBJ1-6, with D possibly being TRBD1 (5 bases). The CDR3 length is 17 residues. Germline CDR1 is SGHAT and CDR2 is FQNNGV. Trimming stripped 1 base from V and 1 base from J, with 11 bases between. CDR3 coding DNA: TGTGCCAGCAGCTTAGTCCCTAAGGGGTCCTATAATTCACCCCTCCACTTT. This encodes CASSLVPKGSYNSPLHF.

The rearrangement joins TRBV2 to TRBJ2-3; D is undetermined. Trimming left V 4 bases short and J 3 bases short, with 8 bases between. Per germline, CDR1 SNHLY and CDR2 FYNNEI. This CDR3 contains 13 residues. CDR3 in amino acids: CASSVGRTDTQYF. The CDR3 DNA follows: TGTGCCAGCAGTGTGGGCAGAACAGATACGCAGTATTTT. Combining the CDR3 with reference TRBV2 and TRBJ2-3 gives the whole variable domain EPEVTQTPSHQVTQMGQEVILRCVPISNHLYFYWYRQILGQKVEFLVSFYNNEISEKSEIFDDQFSVERPDGSNFTLKIRSTKLEDSAMYFCASSVGRTDTQYFGPGTRLTVL.

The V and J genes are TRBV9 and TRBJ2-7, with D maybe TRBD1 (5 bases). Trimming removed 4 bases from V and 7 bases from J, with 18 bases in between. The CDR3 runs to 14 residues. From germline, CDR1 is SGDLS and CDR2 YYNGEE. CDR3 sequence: CASSPETDAREQYF. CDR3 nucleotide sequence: TGTGCCAGCAGCCCGGAGACAGACGCTAGGGAGCAGTACTTC.

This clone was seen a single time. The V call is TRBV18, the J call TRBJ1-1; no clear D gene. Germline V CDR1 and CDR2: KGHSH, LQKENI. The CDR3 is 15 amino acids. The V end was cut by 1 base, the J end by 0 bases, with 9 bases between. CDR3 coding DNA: TGTGCCAGCTCACCACTTACAGAATTGAACACTGAAGCTTTCTTT. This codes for CASSPLTELNTEAFF.

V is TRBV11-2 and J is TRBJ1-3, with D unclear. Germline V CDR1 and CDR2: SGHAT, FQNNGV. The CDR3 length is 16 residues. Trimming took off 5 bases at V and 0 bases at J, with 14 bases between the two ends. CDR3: CASSIIDTASGNTIYF. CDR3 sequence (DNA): TGTGCCAGCAGCATAATCGACACCGCCTCTGGAAACACCATATATTTT.

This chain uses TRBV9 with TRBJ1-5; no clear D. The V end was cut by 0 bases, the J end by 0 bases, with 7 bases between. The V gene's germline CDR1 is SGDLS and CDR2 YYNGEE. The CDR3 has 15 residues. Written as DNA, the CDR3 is TGTGCCAGCAGCGTAGATTCAGGTAGCAATCAGCCCCAGCATTTT. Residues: CASSVDSGSNQPQHF.

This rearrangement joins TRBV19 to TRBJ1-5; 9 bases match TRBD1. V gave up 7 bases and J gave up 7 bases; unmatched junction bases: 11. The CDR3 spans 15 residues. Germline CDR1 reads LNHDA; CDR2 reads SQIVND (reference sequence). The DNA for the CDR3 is TGTGCCAGTACCATAACAGGGGGCGGCCCACAGCCCCAGCATTTT. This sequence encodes CASTITGGGPQPQHF. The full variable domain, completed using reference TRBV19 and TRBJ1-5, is DGGITQSPKYLFRKEGQNVTLSCEQNLNHDAMYWYRQDPGQGLRLIYYSQIVNDFQKGDIAEGYSVSREKKESFPLTVTSAQKNPTAFYLCASTITGGGPQPQHFGDGTRLSIL.

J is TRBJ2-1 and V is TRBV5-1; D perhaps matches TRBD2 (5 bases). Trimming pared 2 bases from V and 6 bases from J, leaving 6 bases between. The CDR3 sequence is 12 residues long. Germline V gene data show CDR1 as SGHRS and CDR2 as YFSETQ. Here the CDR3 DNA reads TGCGCCAGCAGCTTCGGGGTCAATGAGCAGTTCTTC. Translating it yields CASSFGVNEQFF.

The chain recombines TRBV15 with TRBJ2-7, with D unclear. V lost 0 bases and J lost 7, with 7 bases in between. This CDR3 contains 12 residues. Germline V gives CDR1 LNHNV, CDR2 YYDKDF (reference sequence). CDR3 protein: CATSRDPGEQYF. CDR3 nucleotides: TGTGCCACCAGCAGAGACCCCGGGGAGCAGTACTTC.

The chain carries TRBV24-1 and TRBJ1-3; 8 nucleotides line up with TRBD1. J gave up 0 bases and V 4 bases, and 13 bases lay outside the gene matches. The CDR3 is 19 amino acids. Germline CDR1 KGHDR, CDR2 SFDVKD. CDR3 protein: CATSDPRTGWKCSGNTIYF. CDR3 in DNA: TGTGCCACCAGTGACCCGCGGACAGGGTGGAAATGCTCTGGAAACACCATATATTTT.

CDR3 sequence reads: CASSSTGFNEQFF. CDR3 DNA: TGTGCCAGCAGCTCGACAGGGTTCAATGAGCAGTTCTTC. The chain is built from TRBV7-7 and TRBJ2-1, with TRBD1 identical over 7 bases. Germline trimming cut 4 bases from V and 6 bases from J; bases unmatched to any gene: 3. Germline CDR1 SSHAT, CDR2 FNYEAQ (reference sequence). The CDR3 loop spans 13 amino acids.

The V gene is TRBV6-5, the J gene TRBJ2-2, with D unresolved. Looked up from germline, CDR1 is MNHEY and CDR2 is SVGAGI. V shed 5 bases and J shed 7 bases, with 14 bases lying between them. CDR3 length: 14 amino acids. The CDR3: CASSTTLRGGELFF. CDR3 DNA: TGTGCCAGCAGTACGACCTTACGCGGCGGGGAGCTGTTTTTT.

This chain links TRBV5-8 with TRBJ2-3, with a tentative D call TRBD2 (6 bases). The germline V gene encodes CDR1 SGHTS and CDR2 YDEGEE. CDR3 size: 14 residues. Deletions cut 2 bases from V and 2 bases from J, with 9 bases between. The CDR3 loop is CASSFPGVTDTQYF. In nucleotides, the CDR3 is TGTGCCAGCAGCTTCCCGGGGGTCACAGATACGCAGTATTTT.

The DNA for the CDR3 is TGTGCCAGCAGTTCTAGTAGCTCTGGGGCCAACGTCCTGACTTTC. Translation gives CASSSSSSGANVLTF. V gene TRBV28 combines with J gene TRBJ2-6; D call uncertain. The CDR3 has 15 amino acids. V was trimmed by 4 bases and J by 0 bases, leaving 7 bases between them. Germline CDR1 and CDR2: MDHEN and SYDVKM.

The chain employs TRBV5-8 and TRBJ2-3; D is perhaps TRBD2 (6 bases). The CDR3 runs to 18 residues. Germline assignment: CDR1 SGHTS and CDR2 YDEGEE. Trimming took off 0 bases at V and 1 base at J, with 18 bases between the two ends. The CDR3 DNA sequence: TGTGCCAGCAGCTTGGCGGCTGGGCGGGGCCCGGGCACAGATACGCAGTATTTT. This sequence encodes CASSLAAGRGPGTDTQYF.

The CDR3 DNA follows: TGTGCCAGCAGTCCACAGGGGCTAAGTTATGGCTACACCTTC. This encodes CASSPQGLSYGYTF. The chain employs TRBV2 and TRBJ1-2; 7 bases align to TRBD1. The trim removed 5 bases at V and 5 bases at J, leaving 8 bases unmatched. CDR3 length: 14 amino acids. From germline, CDR1 is SNHLY and CDR2 FYNNEI.

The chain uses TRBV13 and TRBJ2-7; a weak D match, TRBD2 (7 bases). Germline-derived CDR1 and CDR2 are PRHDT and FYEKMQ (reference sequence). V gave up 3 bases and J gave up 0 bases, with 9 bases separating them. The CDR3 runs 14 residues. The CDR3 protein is CASSLGGRSYEQYF. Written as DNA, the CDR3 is TGTGCCAGCAGCTTGGGGGGGCGCTCCTACGAGCAGTACTTC.

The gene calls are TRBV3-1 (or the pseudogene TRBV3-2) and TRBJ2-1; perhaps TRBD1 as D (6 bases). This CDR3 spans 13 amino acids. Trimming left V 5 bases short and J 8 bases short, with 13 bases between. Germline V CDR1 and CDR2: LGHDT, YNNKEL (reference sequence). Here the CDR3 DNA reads TGTGCCAGCAGCTTCAGGGGAAGGGATGAGCAGTTCTTC. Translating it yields CASSFRGRDEQFF.

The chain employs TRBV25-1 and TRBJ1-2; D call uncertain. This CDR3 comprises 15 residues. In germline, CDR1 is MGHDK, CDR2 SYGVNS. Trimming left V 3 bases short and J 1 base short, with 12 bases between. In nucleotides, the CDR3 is TGTGCCAGCAGTGAGGCGGGGAGAATTAACTATGGCTACACCTTC. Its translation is CASSEAGRINYGYTF.

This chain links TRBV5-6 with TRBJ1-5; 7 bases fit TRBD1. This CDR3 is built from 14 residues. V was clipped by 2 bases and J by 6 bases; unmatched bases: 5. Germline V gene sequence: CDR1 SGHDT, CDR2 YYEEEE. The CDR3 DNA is TGTGCCAGCAGCTTTTACAGGGGAGGTCAGCCCCAGCATTTT. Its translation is CASSFYRGGQPQHF.

In DNA form, the CDR3 reads TGTGCCAGCAGCCTATGGACAGCAACTGAAGCTTTCTTT. Translated: CASSLWTATEAFF. The chain recombines TRBV14 with TRBJ1-1; perhaps TRBD1 as D (6 bases). V gave up 4 bases and J gave up 5 bases, with 11 bases separating them. Germline loops: CDR1 SGHDN, CDR2 FVKESK. CDR3 size: 13 residues.

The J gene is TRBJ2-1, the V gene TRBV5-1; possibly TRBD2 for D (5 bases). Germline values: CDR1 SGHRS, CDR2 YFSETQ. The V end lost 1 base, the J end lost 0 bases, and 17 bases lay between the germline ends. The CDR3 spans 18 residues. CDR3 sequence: CASSLRPGLGSSYNEQFF. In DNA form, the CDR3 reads TGCGCCAGCAGCTTGCGCCCGGGGTTAGGGAGCTCCTACAATGAGCAGTTCTTC. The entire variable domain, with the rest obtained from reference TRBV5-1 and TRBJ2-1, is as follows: KAGVTQTPRYLIKTRGQQVTLSCSPISGHRSVSWYQQTPGQGLQFLFEYFSETQRNKGNFPGRFSGRQFSNSRSEMNVSTLELGDSALYLCASSLRPGLGSSYNEQFFGPGTRLTVL.

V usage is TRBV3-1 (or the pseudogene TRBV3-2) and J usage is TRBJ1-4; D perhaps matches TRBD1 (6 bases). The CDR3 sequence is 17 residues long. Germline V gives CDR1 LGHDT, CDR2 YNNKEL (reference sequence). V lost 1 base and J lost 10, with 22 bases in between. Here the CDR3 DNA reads TGTGCCAGCAGCCAAGCTAATTCGGGACACAACCGGCGAAAACTGTTTTTT. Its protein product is CASSQANSGHNRRKLFF.

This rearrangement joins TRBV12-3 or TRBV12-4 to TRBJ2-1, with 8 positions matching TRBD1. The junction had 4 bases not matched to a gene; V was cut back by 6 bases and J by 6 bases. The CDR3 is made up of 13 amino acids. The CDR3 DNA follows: TGTGCCAGCAGCCAGGGACAGGTCAATGAGCAGTTCTTC. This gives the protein CASSQGQVNEQFF.

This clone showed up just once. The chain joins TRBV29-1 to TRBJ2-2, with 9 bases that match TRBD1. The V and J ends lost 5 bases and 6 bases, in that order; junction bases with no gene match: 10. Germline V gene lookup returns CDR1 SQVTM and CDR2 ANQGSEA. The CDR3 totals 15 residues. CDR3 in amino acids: CSVFADRGGPGELFF. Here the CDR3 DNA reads TGCAGCGTTTTCGCCGACAGGGGGGGTCCCGGGGAGCTGTTTTTT.

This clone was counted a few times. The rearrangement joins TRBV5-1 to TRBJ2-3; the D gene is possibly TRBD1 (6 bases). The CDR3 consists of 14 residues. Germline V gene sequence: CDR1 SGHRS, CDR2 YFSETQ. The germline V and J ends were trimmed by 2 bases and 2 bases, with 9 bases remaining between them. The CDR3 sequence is CASSFLGHTDTQYF. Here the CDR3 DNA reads TGCGCCAGCAGCTTCTTGGGACACACAGATACGCAGTATTTT.

The CDR3 nucleotides read TGTGCCAGCAGCCAAGAGGGACAGAGGAGAGGCTACACCTTC. Amino acids: CASSQEGQRRGYTF. The chain uses TRBV3-1 (or the pseudogene TRBV3-2) and TRBJ1-2; 7 positions agree with TRBD1. Germline-derived CDR1 and CDR2 are LGHDT and YNNKEL (reference sequence). The length of the CDR3 is 14 residues. V lost 0 bases, J lost 8 bases, and 6 bases stayed unmatched.